This T cell receptor (beta chain) is drawn from a study of blood T cell repertoires in COVID-19. About the study: In each case, the material was cDNA or gDNA derived from T cells, B-cell-depleted T cells, or PBMCs.

Only in-frame clones appear in the TCRdb table, and some are missing; sequencing was by immunoSEQ multiplex PCR. The sample includes 150,000 or so clones, over 75% seen only once; the top ten take more than 40%. Trimming pared 5 bases from V and 3 bases from J, leaving 16 bases between. Germline V CDR1 and CDR2: SEHNR, FQNEAQ (reference sequence). The CDR3 loop spans 16 amino acids. The genes are TRBV7-9 and TRBJ1-4; D gene ambiguous. This sequence originates from a human donor in a cohort sampled during active COVID-19. The material sequenced was peripheral blood. CDR3 DNA: TGTGCCAGCAGCCCGTACTCCGGGTTTTCTAATGAAAAACTGTTTTTT. Translation gives CASSPYSGFSNEKLFF.